This T cell receptor (beta chain) came from a study of CD8+CD57+ T cells in acquired aplastic anemia. Germline V lookup: CDR1 LGHNA, CDR2 YSLEER. This CDR3 has 13 amino acids. V was trimmed by 0 bases and J by 6 bases, leaving 9 bases between them. TCR beta VDJ and CDR3 were profiled, and genomic DNA was the template. TCRdb called the reads again in MiXCR, with one record for every CDR3 protein. The sample shows under 350,000 distinct CDR3 sequences, around 60% of them seen only once. In this sample, this clonotype turned up many times. This chain joins TRBV4-3 and TRBJ2-7; D remains unclear. The sample taken for sequencing was sorted CD4+, CD8+, or CD8+CD57+ T cells (not recorded which) from PBMCs. The source of this sequence is a human donor with severe aplastic anemia or a healthy control (not recorded which). The CDR3 coding sequence is TGCGCCAGCAGCCAAGATCCGGCCCTCGAGCAGTACTTC. It is translated as CASSQDPALEQYF.